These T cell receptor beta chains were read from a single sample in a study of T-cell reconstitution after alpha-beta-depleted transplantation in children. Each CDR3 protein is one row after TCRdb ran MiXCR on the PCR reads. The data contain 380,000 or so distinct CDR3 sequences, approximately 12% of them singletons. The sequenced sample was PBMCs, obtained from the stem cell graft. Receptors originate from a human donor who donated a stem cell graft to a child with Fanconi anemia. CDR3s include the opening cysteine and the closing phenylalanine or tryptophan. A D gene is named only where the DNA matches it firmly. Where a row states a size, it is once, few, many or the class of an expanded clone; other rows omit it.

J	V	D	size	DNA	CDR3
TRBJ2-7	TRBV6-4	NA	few	TGTGCCAGCAAGGAGGGGGCCCTCTACGAGCAGTACTTC	CASKEGALYEQYF
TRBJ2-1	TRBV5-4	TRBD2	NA	TGTGCCAGCAGCCCACAGACTAGCGGGGGAGAGCAGTTCTTC	CASSPQTSGGEQFF
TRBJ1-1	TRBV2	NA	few	TGTGCCAGCAGTGTGGGATGGGATAGGACTGAAGCTTTCTTT	CASSVGWDRTEAFF
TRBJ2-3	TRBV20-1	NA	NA	TGCAGTGCTCACTACCGGGGGACTCGGGGCCGGACGCAGTATTTT	CSAHYRGTRGRTQYF
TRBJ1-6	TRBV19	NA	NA	TGTGCCAGTAGTGCCCTCAAACTGGTTTATAATTCACCCCTCCACTTT	CASSALKLVYNSPLHF
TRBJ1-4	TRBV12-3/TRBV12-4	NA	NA	TGTGCCAGCAGTTTACGGCGGGGAGAAAAACTGTTTTTT	CASSLRRGEKLFF
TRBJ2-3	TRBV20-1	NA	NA	TGCAGTGCCAAACCCGGGACAGATACGCAGTATTTT	CSAKPGTDTQYF
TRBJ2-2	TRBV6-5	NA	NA	TGTGCCAGCAGTTACTCGCCCCCCGTTGGCCCCACCGGGGAGCTGTTTTTT	CASSYSPPVGPTGELFF
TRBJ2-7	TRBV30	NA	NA	TGTGCCTGGACCTTAGGAAGGGGGAGCGGCTCCTACGAGCAGTACTTC	CAWTLGRGSGSYEQYF
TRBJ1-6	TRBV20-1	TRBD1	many	TGCAGTGCTAGAGATCGGCAGGGGGCGAATTCACCCCTCCACTTT	CSARDRQGANSPLHF
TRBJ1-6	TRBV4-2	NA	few	TGTGCCAGCAGCCAAGTGCGGCAAGATAATTCACCCCTCCACTTT	CASSQVRQDNSPLHF
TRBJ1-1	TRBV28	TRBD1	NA	TGTGCCAGCAACCTTAGACCGGGACAGGGGAACACTGAAGCTTTCTTT	CASNLRPGQGNTEAFF
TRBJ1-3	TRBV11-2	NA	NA	TGTGCCAGCAGCGCAACCCAGGGGAACACCATATATTTT	CASSATQGNTIYF
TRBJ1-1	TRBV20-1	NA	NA	TGCAGTGCTAGCCAGGACTTGAACACTGAAGCTTTCTTT	CSASQDLNTEAFF
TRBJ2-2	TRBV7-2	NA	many	TGTGCCAGCAGCGGAGGGGTTACCGGGGAGCTGTTTTTT	CASSGGVTGELFF
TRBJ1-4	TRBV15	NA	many	TGTGCCACCAGCAGGACGGAGGATGAAAAACTGTTTTTT	CATSRTEDEKLFF
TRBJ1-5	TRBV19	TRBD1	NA	TGTGCCAGTACCCCGGGACAGGGGAGGAGCAATCAGCCCCAGCATTTT	CASTPGQGRSNQPQHF
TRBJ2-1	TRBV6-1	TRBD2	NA	TGTGCCAGCAGAACTAGCGGGGGCCGTGACAATGAGCAGTTCTTC	CASRTSGGRDNEQFF
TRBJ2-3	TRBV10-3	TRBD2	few	TGTGCCATCAGCCTAGCGGGGTTACACACAGATACGCAGTATTTT	CAISLAGLHTDTQYF
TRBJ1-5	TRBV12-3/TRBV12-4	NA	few	TGTGCCAGCAGTTTGGGGGATTTGGGCAATCAGCCCCAGCATTTT	CASSLGDLGNQPQHF
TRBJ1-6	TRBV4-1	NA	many	TGCGCCAGCAGCCAGGTTTCATCACCCCTCCACTTT	CASSQVSSPLHF
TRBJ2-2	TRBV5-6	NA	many	TGTGCCAGCAGCTCTTTTCAGAGCGGGACAGATACCGGGGAGCTGTTTTTT	CASSSFQSGTDTGELFF
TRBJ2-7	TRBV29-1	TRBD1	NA	TGCAGCGCTCGACAGGGCCCCTACGAGCAGTACTTC	CSARQGPYEQYF
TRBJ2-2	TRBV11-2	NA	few	TGTGCCAGCAGCCCCAGGGCCGGGAACACCGGGGAGCTGTTTTTT	CASSPRAGNTGELFF
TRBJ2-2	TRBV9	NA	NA	TGTGCCAGCAGCGTAGTAGCCACCGGGGAGCTGTTTTTT	CASSVVATGELFF
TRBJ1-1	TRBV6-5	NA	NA	TGTGCCAGCAGTTACTGGGGCAGGATGAACACTGAAGCTTTCTTT	CASSYWGRMNTEAFF
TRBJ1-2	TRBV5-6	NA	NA	TGTGCCAGCATCAAGAGCCGGGACCATACCCGTTATGGCTACACCTTC	CASIKSRDHTRYGYTF
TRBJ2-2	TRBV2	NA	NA	TGTGCCAGCAAGGAGGGGATGGACACCGGGGAGCTGTTTTTT	CASKEGMDTGELFF
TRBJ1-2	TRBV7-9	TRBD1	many	TGTGCCAGCAGCACAACAGGGGGGGACTATGGCTACACCTTC	CASSTTGGDYGYTF
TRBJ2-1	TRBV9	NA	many	TGTGCCAGCAGCCCCCGGGACTTGTCCTACAATGAGCAGTTCTTC	CASSPRDLSYNEQFF
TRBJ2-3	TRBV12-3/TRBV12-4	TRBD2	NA	TGTGCCAGCAGTTTCTTAGCGGGGGGACTCACAGATACGCAGTATTTT	CASSFLAGGLTDTQYF
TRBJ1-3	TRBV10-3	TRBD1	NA	TGTGCCATCAGTAGGGGACAGGGGGCGTCTATTGGAAACACCATATATTTT	CAISRGQGASIGNTIYF
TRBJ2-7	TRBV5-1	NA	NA	TGCGCCAGCAGCTTAATACTCGGGGGAACATCCTACGAGCAGTACTTC	CASSLILGGTSYEQYF
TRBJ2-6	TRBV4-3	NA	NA	TGCGCCAGCAGCCAAGATCCCCCTGGGCTGACCAACGTCCTGACTTTC	CASSQDPPGLTNVLTF
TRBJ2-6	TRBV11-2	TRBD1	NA	TGTGCCAGCAGCCGCCGGGACAGGGGGCTAGGGGCCAACGTCCTGACTTTC	CASSRRDRGLGANVLTF
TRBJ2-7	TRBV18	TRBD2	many	TGTGCCAGCTCAATGGACGGGAGGGCACAGCGCGAGCAGTACTTC	CASSMDGRAQREQYF
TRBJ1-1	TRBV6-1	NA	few	TGTGCCAGCAGTACCCCGATCGAGGGGAACACTGAAGCTTTCTTT	CASSTPIEGNTEAFF
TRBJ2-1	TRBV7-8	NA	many	TGTGCCAGCAGTTCGGGACCCATTCAATACAATGAGCAGTTCTTC	CASSSGPIQYNEQFF
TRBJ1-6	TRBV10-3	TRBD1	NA	TGTGCCATCAGGGACAGGGATAGGGGTAATTCACCCCTCCACTTT	CAIRDRDRGNSPLHF
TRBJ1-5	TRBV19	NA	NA	TGTGCCAGTAGTATCGCGGACAGTCGAAATCAGCCCCAGCATTTT	CASSIADSRNQPQHF
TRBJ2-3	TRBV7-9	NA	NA	TGTGCCAGCAGAAAGGACACAAGCACAGATACGCAGTATTTT	CASRKDTSTDTQYF
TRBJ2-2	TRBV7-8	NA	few	TGTGCCAGCAGCTTAAGGGTGTCTAACACCGGGGAGCTGTTTTTT	CASSLRVSNTGELFF
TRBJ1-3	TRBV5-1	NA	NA	TGCGCCAGCACGGAGGGATACTCTGGAAACACCATATATTTT	CASTEGYSGNTIYF
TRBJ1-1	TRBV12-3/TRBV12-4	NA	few	TGTGCCAGCAGCCCCTCTCGTAACAGGGAGAACACTGAAGCTTTCTTT	CASSPSRNRENTEAFF
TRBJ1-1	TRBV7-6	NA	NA	TGTGCCAGCAGCTTATTCGGCAGCTCTGAAGCTTTCTTT	CASSLFGSSEAFF
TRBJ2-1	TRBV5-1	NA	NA	TGCGCCAGCAGCTTGCTCCGGGACCGGCCCTACAATGAGCAGTTCTTC	CASSLLRDRPYNEQFF
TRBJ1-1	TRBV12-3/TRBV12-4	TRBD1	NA	TGTGCCAGCAGAAGCCAGGGGGATTGGCGGACTGAAGCTTTCTTT	CASRSQGDWRTEAFF
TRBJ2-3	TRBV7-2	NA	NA	TGTGCCAGCAGCCAATTTTTGGGTGGCACAGATACGCAGTATTTT	CASSQFLGGTDTQYF
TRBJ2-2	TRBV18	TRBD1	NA	TGTGCCAGCTCACCAGGAGGGACAGGGGGCAACACCGGGGAGCTGTTTTTT	CASSPGGTGGNTGELFF
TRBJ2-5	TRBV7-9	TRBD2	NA	TGTGCCAGCAGCTTCGACGTACTAGCGGGGGGGCGAGAGACCCAGTACTTC	CASSFDVLAGGRETQYF
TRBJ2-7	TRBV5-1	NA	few	TGCGCCAGCAGCTCCCAGACATCAGCCTACGAGCAGTACTTC	CASSSQTSAYEQYF
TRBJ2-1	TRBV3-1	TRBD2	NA	TGTGCCAGCAGCCAAGGTCCTAGCGGGTCCTTTGAGCAGTTCTTC	CASSQGPSGSFEQFF
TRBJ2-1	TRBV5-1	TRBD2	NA	TGCGCCAGCAGGGCTAGCGGGGGCAATGAGCAGTTCTTC	CASRASGGNEQFF
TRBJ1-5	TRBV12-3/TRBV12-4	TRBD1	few	TGTGCCAGCAGTTTGACAGGGGGAGAGAATCAGCCCCAGCATTTT	CASSLTGGENQPQHF